This T cell receptor beta chain was captured by sequencing in a study of T cell responses to AZD1222 COVID-19 vaccine. Study observations and caveats: Targeting of unmutated variant regions was reportedly seen in nearly half of spike-specific TCRs. The sample set comprised mostly white British donors with more females, and clonal diversity was possibly underestimated.

CDR1 and CDR2 (germline): MNHEY, SVGEGT. Trimming took off 5 bases at V and 2 bases at J, with 6 bases between the two ends. The CDR3 extends over 12 amino acids. A note on this clone: The antigen is unknown.

The table came from immunoSEQ multiplex PCR; TCRdb's copy has only in-frame clones and leaves some out. The sample includes approximately 100,000 clones, 87% of them seen just once. The chain carries TRBV6-2 or TRBV6-3 and TRBJ1-2; no definite D call. The material was peripheral blood, obtained on day 0 of AZD1222 vaccination. The TCR comes from an adult in good health. CDR3: CASSDTNYGYTF. CDR3 nucleotide sequence: TGTGCCAGCAGTGACACCAACTATGGCTACACCTTC.